This T cell receptor beta chain was retrieved from a study of shared clonotypes between healthy human individuals. Background on the study: There were three CD4 naive, three CD4 memory, two CD8 naive and one CD8 memory plates per donor. Findings of the study overall: Inspection by rarefaction showed sorted-subset sequencing to be incomplete despite large depth. Researchers found naive subsets generally carried larger estimated richness than memory subsets.

Concerning this clone: The antigen is not known.

There are 15 residues in the CDR3. The V end was cut by 1 base, the J end by 3 bases, with 13 bases between. Germline V gives CDR1 SGHAT, CDR2 FQNNGV. TCRdb's copy holds only in-frame clones and misses some; the assay was immunoSEQ multiplex PCR. In the table there are about 2.3 million clones, 80% to 95% of which are singletons. The chain joins TRBV11-2 to TRBJ2-7; D call uncertain. Sequenced sample: naive CD4+ T cells from PBMCs. Subset in this sample: CD45RA+ positively selected. This TCR came from a man aged 18-30 years in good health. Some clones in this sample may be carry-over from other donors' samples. The chain's CDR3 is CASSLARTEVYEQYF. In nucleotides, the CDR3 is TGTGCCAGCAGCTTAGCTAGGACCGAAGTCTACGAGCAGTACTTC.